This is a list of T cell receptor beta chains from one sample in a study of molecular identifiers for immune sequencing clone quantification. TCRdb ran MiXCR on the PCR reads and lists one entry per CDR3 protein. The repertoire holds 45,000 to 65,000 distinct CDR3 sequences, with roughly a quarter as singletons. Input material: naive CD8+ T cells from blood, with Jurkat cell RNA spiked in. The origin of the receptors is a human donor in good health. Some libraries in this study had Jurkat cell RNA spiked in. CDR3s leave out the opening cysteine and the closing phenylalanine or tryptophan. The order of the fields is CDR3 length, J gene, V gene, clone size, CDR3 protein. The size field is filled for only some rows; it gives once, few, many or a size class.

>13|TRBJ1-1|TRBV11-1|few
ASSLGTEMNTEAF
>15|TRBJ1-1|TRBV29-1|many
SVVPGREKVRGTEAF
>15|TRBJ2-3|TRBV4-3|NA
ASSQENAGLATDTQY
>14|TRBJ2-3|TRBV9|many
ATTPSAGGSADTQY
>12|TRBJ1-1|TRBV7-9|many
ASSLVAGSTEAF
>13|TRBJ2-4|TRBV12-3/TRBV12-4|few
ASSLYGVAKNIQY
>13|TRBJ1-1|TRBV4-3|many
ASSQKRGINTEAF
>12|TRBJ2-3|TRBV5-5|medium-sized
ASSQGANSDTQY
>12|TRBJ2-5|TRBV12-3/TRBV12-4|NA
ASSPGTGEETQY
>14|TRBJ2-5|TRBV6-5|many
ASSPDSGLGSETQY
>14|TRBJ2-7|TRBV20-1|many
SARDLSGAFSYEQY
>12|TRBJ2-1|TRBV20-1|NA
SASGLADHNEQF
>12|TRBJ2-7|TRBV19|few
ASSSGTLPYEQY
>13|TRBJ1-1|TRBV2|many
ASSEEGQGYTEAF
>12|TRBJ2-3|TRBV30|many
AWGTTTSTDTQY
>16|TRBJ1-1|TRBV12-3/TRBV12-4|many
ASIYLGQERTRGTEAF
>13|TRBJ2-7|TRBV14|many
ASSPGEVFGYEQY
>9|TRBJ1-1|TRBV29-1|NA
RVVANTKAF
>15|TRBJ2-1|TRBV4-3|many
ASSQDFISGGANEQF
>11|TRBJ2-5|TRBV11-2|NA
ASSRRGEETQY
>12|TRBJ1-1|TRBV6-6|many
ASSSTGFDTEAF
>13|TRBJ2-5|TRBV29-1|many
SVIKRGSYQETQY
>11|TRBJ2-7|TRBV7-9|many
ASSLPASYEQY
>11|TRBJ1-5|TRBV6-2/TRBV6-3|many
ASSTDKHQPQH
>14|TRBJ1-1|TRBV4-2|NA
ASNPGEQPLNTEAF
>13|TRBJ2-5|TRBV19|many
ASSPRRSVQETQY
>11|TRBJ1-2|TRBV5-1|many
ASSLELNYGYT
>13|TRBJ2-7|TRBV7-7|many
ASSRGTGSSYEQY
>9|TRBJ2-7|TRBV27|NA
ACSFGYEQY
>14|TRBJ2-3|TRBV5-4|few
ASSLAERGVTDTQY
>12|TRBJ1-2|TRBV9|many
ASSVGQANYGYT
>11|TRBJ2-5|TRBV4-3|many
ASSLDSQETQY
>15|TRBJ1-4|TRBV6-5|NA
ASSYSTYLATNEKLF